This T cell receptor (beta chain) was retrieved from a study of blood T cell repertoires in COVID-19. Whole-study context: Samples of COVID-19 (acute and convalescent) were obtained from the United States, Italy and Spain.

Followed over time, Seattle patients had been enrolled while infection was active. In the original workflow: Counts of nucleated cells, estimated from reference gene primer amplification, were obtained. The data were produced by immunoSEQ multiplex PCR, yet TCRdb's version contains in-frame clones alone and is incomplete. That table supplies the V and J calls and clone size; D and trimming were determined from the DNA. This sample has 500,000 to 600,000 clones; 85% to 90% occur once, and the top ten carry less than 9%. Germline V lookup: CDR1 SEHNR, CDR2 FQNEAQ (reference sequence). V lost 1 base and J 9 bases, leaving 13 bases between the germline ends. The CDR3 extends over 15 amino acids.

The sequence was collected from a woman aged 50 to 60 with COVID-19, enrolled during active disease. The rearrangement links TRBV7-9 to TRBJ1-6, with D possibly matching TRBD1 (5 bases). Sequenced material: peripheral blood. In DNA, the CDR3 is TGTGCCAGCAGCTTAGAGATGGGGGGTGGTTCACCCCTCCACTTT. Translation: CASSLEMGGGSPLHF.